The 24 T cell receptor beta chains presented below share a single source sample, sequenced in a study of cytomegalovirus exposure and HLA in healthy donors. It was with 60 Vbeta and 13 Jbeta primers that the PCR ran. Method: immunoSEQ multiplex PCR; TCRdb's copy keeps in-frame clones and lacks some. In total, the table holds roughly 80,000 clones. Input material: PBMCs. The receptors shown here come from a man between 45 and 60 years old in good health and CMV-seronegative.

The rearrangement joins TRBV5-1 to TRBJ2-1; TRBD2 matches 10 bases. V lost 2 bases, J lost 4 bases, and 3 bases stayed unmatched. Per the germline V gene, CDR1 is SGHRS and CDR2 is YFSETQ. The CDR3 is made up of 15 amino acids. DNA for the CDR3: TGCGCCAGCAGCTTCAGGACTAGCGGTTACAATGAGCAGTTCTTC. Translation: CASSFRTSGYNEQFF.

The chain combines TRBV7-2 with TRBJ1-1; tentative D call: TRBD1 (5 bases). In germline, CDR1 is SGHTA, CDR2 FQGNSA. Trimming cost V 4 bases and J 1 base, with 10 bases left between them. The CDR3 is made up of 14 amino acids. CDR3 sequence reads: CASSSWGGNTEAFF. The CDR3 region has the DNA TGTGCCAGCAGCTCTTGGGGCGGGAACACTGAAGCTTTCTTT.

The chain couples TRBV7-2 to TRBJ2-7; D uncertain. Trimming stripped 2 bases from V and 2 bases from J, with 10 bases between. Germline-derived CDR1 and CDR2 are SGHTA and FQGNSA. The CDR3 contains 14 residues. The CDR3 DNA sequence: TGTGCCAGCAGCTTAATGTCAGATGCCTACGAGCAGTACTTC. It encodes CASSLMSDAYEQYF.

V and J are TRBV30 and TRBJ1-6, with TRBD1 identical over 8 bases. Germline V CDR1 and CDR2: GTSNPN, SVGIG (reference sequence). The CDR3 consists of 15 residues. Unmatched junction bases numbered 9, after V lost 2 bases and J lost 9 bases. CDR3 residues: CAWSFRVGTGSPLHF. Here the CDR3 DNA reads TGTGCCTGGAGTTTCAGGGTGGGGACAGGTTCACCCCTCCACTTT.

J is TRBJ2-1 and V is TRBV11-3, with 8 nucleotides matching TRBD1. The germline gives CDR1 SGHNT, CDR2 YENEEA. Trimming took 5 bases from V and 5 from J; bases not matched to a gene: 8. This CDR3 region has 15 residues. Here the CDR3 DNA reads TGTGCCAGCAGCCCCGGGACAGGACCCGACAATGAGCAGTTCTTC. Protein: CASSPGTGPDNEQFF.

This chain connects TRBV6-5 to TRBJ2-7; 8 nucleotides line up with TRBD1. After removal of 6 bases from V and 2 bases from J, the junction contained 9 bases not matched to a gene. The CDR3 contains 15 residues. The V gene's germline CDR1 is MNHEY and CDR2 SVGAGI. CDR3 DNA: TGTGCCAGCAGACGAGAGGAGACAGGGGCCTACGAGCAGTACTTC. This sequence encodes CASRREETGAYEQYF.

J is TRBJ2-2 and V is TRBV11-3; 9 bases are shared with TRBD1. Per the germline V gene, CDR1 is SGHNT and CDR2 is YENEEA. The CDR3 is 15 amino acids. The V and J ends lost 4 bases and 6 bases, in that order; junction bases with no gene match: 6. The CDR3 spells CASSSGQGRAGELFF. In nucleotides, the CDR3 is TGTGCCAGCAGCTCTGGACAGGGGCGAGCCGGGGAGCTGTTTTTT.

The chain couples TRBV27 to TRBJ2-3, with 9 nucleotides matching TRBD2. This CDR3 is 15 amino acids long. V trimming: 1 base; J trimming: 1 base; junction bases outside the gene matches: 0. CDR1 is MNHEY, CDR2 SMNVEV, per germline (reference sequence). CDR3 nucleotide sequence: TGTGCCAGCAGTTTATTAGCGGGGGGCACAGATACGCAGTATTTT. Protein: CASSLLAGGTDTQYF.

The chain joins TRBV7-3 to TRBJ1-5; perhaps TRBD1 as D (5 bases). The CDR3 is 15 amino acids. Germline values: CDR1 SGHTA, CDR2 FQGTGA. V was shortened by 0 bases and J by 3 bases, with 9 bases between the two germline ends. Here the CDR3 DNA reads TGTGCCAGCAGCTTAACGGGGGGGAACAATCAGCCCCAGCATTTT. Encoded protein: CASSLTGGNNQPQHF.

The rearrangement joins TRBV9 to TRBJ2-7, with D uncertain. V was clipped by 0 bases and J by 4 bases, with 14 bases between them. This CDR3 region has 15 residues. The germline gives CDR1 SGDLS, CDR2 YYNGEE. CDR3 region: CASSVAPQALYEQYF. The CDR3 DNA sequence: TGTGCCAGCAGCGTAGCACCCCAGGCCCTTTACGAGCAGTACTTC. The entire variable domain, with the rest obtained from reference TRBV9 and TRBJ2-7, is as follows: DSGVTQTPKHLITATGQRVTLRCSPRSGDLSVYWYQQSLDQGLQFLIQYYNGEERAKGNILERFSAQQFPDLHSELNLSSLELGDSALYFCASSVAPQALYEQYFGPGTRLTVT.

V gene TRBV30 combines with J gene TRBJ2-7; 10 bases are a match to TRBD1. J gave up 6 bases and V 1 base, and 6 bases lay outside the gene matches. The CDR3 spans 14 residues. Looked up from germline, CDR1 is GTSNPN and CDR2 is SVGIG (reference sequence). The CDR3 nucleotides read TGTGCCTGGAGTGGGGGGACAGGGGCTGCCGAGCAGTACTTC. The encoded protein is CAWSGGTGAAEQYF.

This CDR3 reads CASSVGKTTRNVDTQYF. The CDR3 DNA reads as TGTGCCAGCAGCGTAGGGAAGACTACCCGGAATGTAGATACGCAGTATTTT. This chain connects TRBV9 to TRBJ2-3; D possibly corresponds to TRBD2 (5 bases). The germline V gene has CDR1 SGDLS and CDR2 YYNGEE. V lost 0 bases and J lost 5, with 19 bases in between. The CDR3 extends over 17 amino acids.

The V call is TRBV27, the J call TRBJ2-2, with TRBD2 matching over 14 bases. The length of the CDR3 is 16 residues. Germline CDR1 MNHEY, CDR2 SMNVEV (reference sequence). V shed 5 bases and J 6 bases; nucleotides not matched to a gene: 5. In DNA, the CDR3 is TGTGCCAGCAGTCCTAGACTAGCGGGGGGGCCCGGGGAGCTGTTTTTT. This encodes CASSPRLAGGPGELFF.

This chain connects TRBV9 to TRBJ1-1, with D unresolved. This CDR3 spans 14 amino acids. V shed 0 bases and J shed 1 base, with 7 bases lying between them. Germline values: CDR1 SGDLS, CDR2 YYNGEE. The CDR3 region is CASSVGHRNTEAFF. CDR3 DNA: TGTGCCAGCAGCGTAGGACATCGGAACACTGAAGCTTTCTTT.

This chain joins TRBV28 and TRBJ1-3; D not resolved. V was trimmed by 2 bases and J by 3 bases, leaving 14 bases between them. The CDR3 has 16 residues. Germline V gives CDR1 MDHEN, CDR2 SYDVKM. The CDR3 DNA sequence: TGTGCCAGCAGTTTAAGTGGGCAGGCGGGTGGAAACACCATATATTTT. Amino acids: CASSLSGQAGGNTIYF.

V gene TRBV5-1 combines with J gene TRBJ2-7; possibly TRBD1 for D (6 bases). This CDR3 region has 13 residues. V gave up 8 bases and J gave up 7 bases, with 19 bases separating them. Germline V gene lookup returns CDR1 SGHRS and CDR2 YFSETQ. The CDR3 loop reads CASTEDGQGEQYF. Written as DNA, the CDR3 is TGCGCCAGTACCGAGGACGGCCAGGGGGAGCAGTACTTC.

This chain links TRBV29-1 with TRBJ2-3; 14 nucleotides match TRBD2. Germline values: CDR1 SQVTM, CDR2 ANQGSEA. V was clipped by 5 bases and J by 3 bases; unmatched bases: 4. This CDR3 contains 15 residues. CDR3 DNA sequence: TGCAGCGTTAACGGACTAGCGGGGGGAACAGATACGCAGTATTTT. It yields the protein CSVNGLAGGTDTQYF.

V is TRBV7-3 and J is TRBJ2-7; TRBD1 is a possible D gene (6 bases). Per germline, CDR1 SGHTA and CDR2 FQGTGA. Trimming left V 5 bases short and J 0 bases short, with 11 bases between. CDR3 size: 14 residues. The CDR3 region has the DNA TGTGCCAGCAGCCCTCACAGGGACTCCTACGAGCAGTACTTC. This sequence encodes CASSPHRDSYEQYF.

The chain is built from TRBV5-4 and TRBJ2-7, with D possibly being TRBD1 (6 bases). Trimming stripped 5 bases from V and 2 bases from J, with 11 bases between. The germline V gene encodes CDR1 SGHNT and CDR2 YYREEE (reference sequence). CDR3 length: 13 amino acids. The DNA for the CDR3 is TGTGCCAGCAGGGGGGCCGGGACCTACGAGCAGTACTTC. It codes for CASRGAGTYEQYF.

The V gene is TRBV19, the J gene TRBJ1-1; D is uncertain. In germline, CDR1 is LNHDA, CDR2 SQIVND (reference sequence). The CDR3 sequence is 13 residues long. V was shortened by 6 bases and J by 0 bases, with 8 bases between the two germline ends. The CDR3 DNA reads TGTGCCAGTAGAGACAAGATGAACACTGAAGCTTTCTTT. Protein: CASRDKMNTEAFF.

The chain uses TRBV30 and TRBJ2-1; 8 bases are a match to TRBD1. Looked up from germline, CDR1 is GTSNPN and CDR2 is SVGIG (reference sequence). This CDR3 has 14 residues. The J segment lost 7 bases and the V segment lost 3 bases, leaving 8 bases of the junction unmatched. The CDR3 nucleotides read TGTGCCTGGAGGAACCCAGGGGGCATGAATGAGCAGTTCTTC. This codes for CAWRNPGGMNEQFF.

The V and J genes are TRBV18 and TRBJ2-7; tentative D call: TRBD1 (5 bases). The CDR3 is made up of 15 amino acids. From germline, CDR1 is KGHSH and CDR2 LQKENI. Trimming cost V 0 bases and J 1 base, with 10 bases left between them. CDR3 bases: TGTGCCAGCTCACCACCGGGTAGGGGTTCCTACGAGCAGTACTTC. This gives the protein CASSPPGRGSYEQYF.

This chain connects TRBV6-1 to TRBJ1-5, with 10 bases that match TRBD1. V lost 3 bases and J lost 5; bases outside the gene matches: 10. The CDR3 length is 17 residues. CDR1 and CDR2 (germline): MNHNS, SASEGT. CDR3 region: CASSDHGTGDNYQPQHF. The CDR3 nucleotides are TGTGCCAGCAGTGACCATGGGACAGGGGATAATTATCAGCCCCAGCATTTT.

The chain has TRBV9 and TRBJ2-3; D uncertain. V shed 0 bases and J shed 0 bases, with 17 bases lying between them. CDR1 is SGDLS, CDR2 YYNGEE, per germline. There are 18 residues in the CDR3. CDR3: CASSVADGRHASTDTQYF. In DNA form, the CDR3 reads TGTGCCAGCAGCGTAGCTGACGGCAGGCACGCTAGCACAGATACGCAGTATTTT.